This T cell receptor (beta chain) was profiled in a study of early T cells in non-severe SARS-CoV-2 infection. Points on this clonotype: Antigen unknown.

Findings of the study overall: Comparison of clonotypes with VDJdb favored anti-spike CD8 responses while missing private and CD4 specificities.

CDR3 length: 13 residues. Germline V gives CDR1 MNHEY, CDR2 SVGAGI. Trimming took 7 bases from V and 3 from J; bases not matched to a gene: 6. The TCR library protocol attached unique molecular identifiers to the individual cDNA molecules. TCRdb fed the 5' RACE reads into MiXCR, producing one record per CDR3 protein. The table lists about 33,000 distinct CDR3 sequences, over 4.5% of them singletons. The chain employs TRBV6-5 and TRBJ2-7, with 7 nucleotides matching TRBD2. This receptor was obtained from an adult who was a healthcare worker with PCR-confirmed SARS-CoV-2 infection or an uninfected control (not recorded which). What was sequenced was whole blood. CDR3 sequence (DNA): TGTGCCAGCAATTATGGGGGGGGCTACGAGCAGTACTTC. Amino acids: CASNYGGGYEQYF.